The next 9 T cell receptor beta chains were all read from a single sample in a study of technical replicates of blood from several donors. The assay was immunoSEQ multiplex PCR, and TCRdb's table has in-frame clones only and misses some. The table lists around 68,000 clones, about 97% of them singletons, with about 0.26% in the top ten. The sample was T cells isolated from PBMCs. The source is a human donor in good health.

The rearrangement links TRBV6-4 to TRBJ2-1, with 8 bases aligning to TRBD2. The CDR3 runs 15 residues. CDR1 is MRHNA and CDR2 is SNTAGT in the germline V gene. The J segment lost 8 bases and the V segment lost 4 bases, leaving 10 bases of the junction unmatched. CDR3 DNA sequence: TGTGCCAGCAGTGTCCAGGGACTAGGTGCCTATGAGCAGTTCTTC. Translation gives CASSVQGLGAYEQFF.

CDR3 amino acids: CASSAGAYEQYF. DNA for the CDR3: TGTGCCAGCAGCGCAGGGGCCTACGAGCAGTACTTC. The chain uses TRBV7-9 and TRBJ2-7; a possible D gene is TRBD1 (6 bases). Trimming shortened V by 5 bases and J by 2 bases, and 7 bases separated the two germline ends. The CDR3 is 12 residues long. The germline V gene encodes CDR1 SEHNR and CDR2 FQNEAQ (reference sequence).

The chain recombines TRBV4-1 with TRBJ1-4; a weak D match, TRBD1 (6 bases). The CDR3 contains 19 residues. Trimming shortened V by 4 bases and J by 2 bases, and 23 bases separated the two germline ends. Per germline, CDR1 MGHRA and CDR2 YSYEKL. In nucleotides, the CDR3 is TGCGCCAGCAGCCCTATAGAGGGGGTTGAAAGAGGGACTAATGAAAAACTGTTTTTT. Protein sequence: CASSPIEGVERGTNEKLFF.

The chain joins TRBV5-4 to TRBJ2-7, with 10 nucleotides matching TRBD1. Germline V gene sequence: CDR1 SGHNT, CDR2 YYREEE (reference sequence). This CDR3 comprises 15 residues. J was trimmed by 0 bases and V by 3 bases; bases with no gene match: 3. This CDR3 reads CASSSGQGSSYEQYF. In DNA form, the CDR3 reads TGTGCCAGCAGCTCGGGACAGGGGAGCTCCTACGAGCAGTACTTC.

The V call is TRBV4-3, the J call TRBJ2-3; D is possibly TRBD1 (5 bases). The length of the CDR3 is 14 residues. V was shortened by 4 bases and J by 4 bases, with 12 bases between the two germline ends. Germline lookup yields CDR1 LGHNA and CDR2 YSLEER. CDR3 in amino acids: CASSRFQGPDTQYF. In DNA, the CDR3 is TGCGCCAGCAGCCGGTTCCAGGGCCCAGATACGCAGTATTTT.

The rearrangement joins TRBV2 to TRBJ1-5; D gene ambiguous. This CDR3 has 12 residues. The V end was cut by 2 bases, the J end by 4 bases, with 3 bases between. CDR1 is SNHLY, CDR2 FYNNEI, per germline. In DNA, the CDR3 is TGTGCCAGCAGTGAAATAAATCAGCCCCAGCATTTT. It translates to CASSEINQPQHF.

This clone appeared a single time. The chain carries TRBV11-3 and TRBJ2-2; 7 positions agree with TRBD1. CDR3 length: 15 residues. CDR1 is SGHNT and CDR2 is YENEEA in the germline V gene. V trimming: 1 base; J trimming: 7 bases; junction bases outside the gene matches: 6. As DNA, the CDR3 is TGTGCCAGCAGCTTAGGGGGCAGACAGGGCGGGGAGCTGTTTTTT. Its protein product is CASSLGGRQGGELFF.

The chain joins TRBV4-1 to TRBJ2-1; 7 bases line up with TRBD2. Germline CDR1 reads MGHRA; CDR2 reads YSYEKL. This CDR3 spans 14 amino acids. V was clipped by 0 bases and J by 8 bases; unmatched bases: 4. CDR3: CASSQERAGDEQFF. Written as DNA, the CDR3 is TGCGCCAGCAGCCAAGAAAGGGCGGGAGATGAGCAGTTCTTC.

The CDR3 DNA reads TGTGCCACCAGCAGAGGACAGCAAGAGACCCAGTACTTC. Translation: CATSRGQQETQYF. The chain employs TRBV15 and TRBJ2-5; a weak D match, TRBD1 (5 bases). Germline V gene data show CDR1 as LNHNV and CDR2 as YYDKDF (reference sequence). The CDR3 spans 13 residues. Between the trimmed V and J ends, which lost 1 base and 2 bases, there was a span of 5 bases. Full variable domain (remainder filled in from reference TRBV15 and TRBJ2-5): DAMVIQNPRYQVTQFGKPVTLSCSQTLNHNVMYWYQQKSSQAPKLLFHYYDKDFNNEADTPDNFQSRRPNTSFCFLDIRSPGLGDTAMYLCATSRGQQETQYFGPGTRLLVL.